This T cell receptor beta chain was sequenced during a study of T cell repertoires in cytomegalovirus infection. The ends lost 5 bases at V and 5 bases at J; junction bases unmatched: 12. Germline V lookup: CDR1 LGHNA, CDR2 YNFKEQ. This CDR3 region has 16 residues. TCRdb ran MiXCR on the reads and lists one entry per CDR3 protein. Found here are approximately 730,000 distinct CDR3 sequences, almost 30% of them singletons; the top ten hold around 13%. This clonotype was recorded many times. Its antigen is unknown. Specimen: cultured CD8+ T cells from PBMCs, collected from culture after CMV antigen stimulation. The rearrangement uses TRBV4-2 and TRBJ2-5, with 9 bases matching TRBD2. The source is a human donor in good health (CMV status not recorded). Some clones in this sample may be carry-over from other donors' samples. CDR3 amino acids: CASSIRTSEFTETQYF. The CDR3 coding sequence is TGTGCCAGCAGCATCCGGACTAGCGAGTTCACCGAGACCCAGTACTTC.